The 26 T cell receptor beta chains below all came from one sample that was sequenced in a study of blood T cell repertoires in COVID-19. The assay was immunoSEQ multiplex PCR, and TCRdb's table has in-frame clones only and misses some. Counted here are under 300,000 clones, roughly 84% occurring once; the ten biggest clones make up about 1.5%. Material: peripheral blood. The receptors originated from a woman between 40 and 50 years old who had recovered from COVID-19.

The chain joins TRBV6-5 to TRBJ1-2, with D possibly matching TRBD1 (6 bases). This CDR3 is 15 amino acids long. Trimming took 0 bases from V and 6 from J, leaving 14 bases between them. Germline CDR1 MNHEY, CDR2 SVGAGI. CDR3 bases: TGTGCCAGCAGTTACTCGATGCAGGGGAATAATGGCTACACCTTC. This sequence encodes CASSYSMQGNNGYTF.

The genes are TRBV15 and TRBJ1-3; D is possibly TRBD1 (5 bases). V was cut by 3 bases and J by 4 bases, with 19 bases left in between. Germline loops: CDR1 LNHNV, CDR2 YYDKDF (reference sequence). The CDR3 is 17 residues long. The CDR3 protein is CATSSDLSGILGNTIYF. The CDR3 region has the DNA TGTGCCACCAGCAGTGACTTGTCAGGGATTCTCGGAAACACCATATATTTT. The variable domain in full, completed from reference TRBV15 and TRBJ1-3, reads DAMVIQNPRYQVTQFGKPVTLSCSQTLNHNVMYWYQQKSSQAPKLLFHYYDKDFNNEADTPDNFQSRRPNTSFCFLDIRSPGLGDTAMYLCATSSDLSGILGNTIYFGEGSWLTVV.

The CDR3 spells CASSPLRQGYNEQFF. The CDR3 DNA reads as TGCGCCAGCAGCCCCCTTAGACAGGGCTACAATGAGCAGTTCTTC. V is TRBV4-1 and J is TRBJ2-1; 7 bases are shared with TRBD1. Germline CDR1 MGHRA, CDR2 YSYEKL. The V segment lost 4 bases and the J segment 3 bases; nucleotides outside the gene matches: 6. The CDR3 sequence is 15 residues long.

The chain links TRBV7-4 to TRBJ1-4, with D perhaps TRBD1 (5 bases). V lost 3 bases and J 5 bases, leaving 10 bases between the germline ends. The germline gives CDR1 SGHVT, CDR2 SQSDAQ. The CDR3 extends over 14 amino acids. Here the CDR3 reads CASSFAAGNEKLFF. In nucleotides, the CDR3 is TGTGCCAGCAGCTTTGCGGCAGGGAATGAAAAACTGTTTTTT.

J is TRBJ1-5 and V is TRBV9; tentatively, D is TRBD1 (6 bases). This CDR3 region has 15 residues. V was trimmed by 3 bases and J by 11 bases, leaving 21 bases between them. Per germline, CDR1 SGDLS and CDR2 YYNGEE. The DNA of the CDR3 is TGTGCCAGCAGCGCAAACGGACAGCCCTCGTCAGCCCAGCATTTT. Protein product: CASSANGQPSSAQHF.

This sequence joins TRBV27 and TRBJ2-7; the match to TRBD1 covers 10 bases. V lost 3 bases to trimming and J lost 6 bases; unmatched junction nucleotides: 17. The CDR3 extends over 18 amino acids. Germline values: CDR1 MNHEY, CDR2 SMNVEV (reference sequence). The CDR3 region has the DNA TGTGCCAGCAGTTTGTACCATACCGGGACAGGGGTCGGTGTCGAGCAGTACTTC. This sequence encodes CASSLYHTGTGVGVEQYF.

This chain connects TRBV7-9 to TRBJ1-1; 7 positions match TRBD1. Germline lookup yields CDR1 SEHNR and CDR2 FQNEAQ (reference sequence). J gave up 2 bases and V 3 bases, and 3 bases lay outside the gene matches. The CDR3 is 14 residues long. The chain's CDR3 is CASSLKGANTEAFF. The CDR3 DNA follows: TGTGCCAGCAGCTTGAAGGGGGCCAACACTGAAGCTTTCTTT.

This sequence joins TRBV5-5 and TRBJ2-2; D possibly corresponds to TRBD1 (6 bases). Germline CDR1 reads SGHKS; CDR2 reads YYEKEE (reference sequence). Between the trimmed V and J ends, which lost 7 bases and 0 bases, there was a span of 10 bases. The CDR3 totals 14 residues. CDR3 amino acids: CASLRDTNTGELFF. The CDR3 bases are TGTGCCAGCCTCCGGGACACGAACACCGGGGAGCTGTTTTTT.

Written as DNA, the CDR3 is TGTGCCAGCACTCGGGCCAGAGGAGGTGAAAAACTGTTTTTT. This gives the protein CASTRARGGEKLFF. J is TRBJ1-4 and V is TRBV27; the D is unclear. Germline assignment: CDR1 MNHEY and CDR2 SMNVEV (reference sequence). The ends were cut back, 7 bases at V and 7 bases at J, with 16 bases in the middle. CDR3 size: 14 residues. Filled out from reference TRBV27 and TRBJ1-4, the complete variable domain reads EAQVTQNPRYLITVTGKKLTVTCSQNMNHEYMSWYRQDPGLGLRQIYYSMNVEVTDKGDVPEGYKVSRKEKRNFPLILESPSPNQTSLYFCASTRARGGEKLFFGSGTQLSVL.

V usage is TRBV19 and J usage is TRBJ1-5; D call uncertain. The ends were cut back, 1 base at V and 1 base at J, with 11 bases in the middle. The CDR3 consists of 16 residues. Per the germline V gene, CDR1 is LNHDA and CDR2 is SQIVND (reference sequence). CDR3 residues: CASSIGARYSNQPQHF. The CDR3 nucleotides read TGTGCCAGTAGTATAGGGGCCAGATACAGCAATCAGCCCCAGCATTTT.

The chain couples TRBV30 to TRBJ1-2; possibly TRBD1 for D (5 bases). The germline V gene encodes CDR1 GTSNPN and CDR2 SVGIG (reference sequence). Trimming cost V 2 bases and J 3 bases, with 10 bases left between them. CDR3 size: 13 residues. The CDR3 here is CAWSPGGYYGYTF. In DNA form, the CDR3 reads TGTGCCTGGAGTCCTGGGGGGTACTATGGCTACACCTTC.

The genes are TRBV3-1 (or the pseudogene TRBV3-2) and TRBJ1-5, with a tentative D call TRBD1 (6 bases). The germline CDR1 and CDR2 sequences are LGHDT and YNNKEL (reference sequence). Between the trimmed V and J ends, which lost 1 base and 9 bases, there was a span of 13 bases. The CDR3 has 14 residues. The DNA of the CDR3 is TGTGCCAGCAGCCAAGGCCGGGGGGGCCGGCCCCAGCATTTT. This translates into CASSQGRGGRPQHF.

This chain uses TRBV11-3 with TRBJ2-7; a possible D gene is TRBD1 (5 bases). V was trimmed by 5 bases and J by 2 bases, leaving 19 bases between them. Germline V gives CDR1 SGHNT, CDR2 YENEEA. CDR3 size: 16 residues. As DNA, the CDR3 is TGTGCCAGCAGCGGACCGACAGCAGGATTTCCCTACGAGCAGTACTTC. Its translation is CASSGPTAGFPYEQYF.

In DNA, the CDR3 is TGTGCCATCAGGGCTGACAGGGGTGAGGTGGAGACCCAGTACTTC. This sequence encodes CAIRADRGEVETQYF. The chain links TRBV10-3 to TRBJ2-5, with 8 bases identical to TRBD1. The length of the CDR3 is 15 residues. The V and J ends lost 6 bases and 5 bases, in that order; junction bases with no gene match: 11. Germline CDR1 ENHRY, CDR2 SYGVKD.

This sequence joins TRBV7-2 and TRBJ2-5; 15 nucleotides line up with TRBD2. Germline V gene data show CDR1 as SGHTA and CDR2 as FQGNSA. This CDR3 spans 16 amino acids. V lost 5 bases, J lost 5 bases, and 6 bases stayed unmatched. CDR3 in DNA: TGTGCCAGCAGCCGCGGGACTAGCGGGAGGTCGGAGACCCAGTACTTC. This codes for CASSRGTSGRSETQYF.

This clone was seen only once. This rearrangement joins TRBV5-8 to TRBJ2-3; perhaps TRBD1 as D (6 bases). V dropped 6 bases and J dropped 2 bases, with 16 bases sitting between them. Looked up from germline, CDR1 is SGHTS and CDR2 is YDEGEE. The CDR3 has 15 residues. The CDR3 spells CASKPGTIYTDTQYF. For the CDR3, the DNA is TGTGCCAGCAAGCCAGGGACAATATACACAGATACGCAGTATTTT.

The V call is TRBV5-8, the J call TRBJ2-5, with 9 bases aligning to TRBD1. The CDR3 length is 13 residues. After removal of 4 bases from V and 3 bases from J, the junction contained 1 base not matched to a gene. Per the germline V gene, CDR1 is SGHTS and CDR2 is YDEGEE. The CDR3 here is CASSGDREETQYF. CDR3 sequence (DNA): TGTGCCAGCAGCGGGGACAGGGAAGAGACCCAGTACTTC.

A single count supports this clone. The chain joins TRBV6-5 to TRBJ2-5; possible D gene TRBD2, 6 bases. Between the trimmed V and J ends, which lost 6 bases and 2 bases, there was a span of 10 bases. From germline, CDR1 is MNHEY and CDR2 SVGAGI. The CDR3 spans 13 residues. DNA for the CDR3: TGTGCCAGCAGACGGACTACGCAAGAGACCCAGTACTTC. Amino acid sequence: CASRRTTQETQYF.

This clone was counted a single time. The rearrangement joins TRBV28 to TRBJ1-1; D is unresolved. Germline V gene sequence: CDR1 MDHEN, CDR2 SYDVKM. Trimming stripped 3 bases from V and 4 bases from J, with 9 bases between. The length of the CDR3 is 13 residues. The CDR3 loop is CASSLDYPTEAFF. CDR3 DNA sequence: TGTGCCAGCAGTTTGGACTACCCCACTGAAGCTTTCTTT.

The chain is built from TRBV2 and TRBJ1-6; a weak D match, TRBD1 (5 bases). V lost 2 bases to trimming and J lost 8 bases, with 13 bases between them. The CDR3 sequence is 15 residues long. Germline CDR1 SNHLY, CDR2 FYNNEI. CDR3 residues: CASSELTGQYSPLHF. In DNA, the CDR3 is TGTGCCAGCAGTGAACTAACAGGACAATATTCACCCCTCCACTTT.

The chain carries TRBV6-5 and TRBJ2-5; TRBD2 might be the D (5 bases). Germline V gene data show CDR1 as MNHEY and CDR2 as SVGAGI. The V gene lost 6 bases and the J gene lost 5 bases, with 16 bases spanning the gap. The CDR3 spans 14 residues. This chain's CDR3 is CASRVRRTGETQYF. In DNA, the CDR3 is TGTGCCAGCAGGGTCCGAAGGACTGGTGAGACCCAGTACTTC.

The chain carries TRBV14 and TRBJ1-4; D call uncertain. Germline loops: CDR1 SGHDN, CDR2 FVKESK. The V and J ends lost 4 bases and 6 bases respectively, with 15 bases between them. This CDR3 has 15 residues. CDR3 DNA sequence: TGTGCCAGCAGCCTTAGGGAGGGTTGGGATGAAAAACTGTTTTTT. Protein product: CASSLREGWDEKLFF.

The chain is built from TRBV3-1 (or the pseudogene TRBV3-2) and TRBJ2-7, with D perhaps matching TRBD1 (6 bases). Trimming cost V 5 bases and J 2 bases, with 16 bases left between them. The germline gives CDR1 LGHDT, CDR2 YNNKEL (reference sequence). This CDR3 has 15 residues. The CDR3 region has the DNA TGTGCCAGCAGCTTAACTTCAGGGGCCCCCTACGAGCAGTACTTC. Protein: CASSLTSGAPYEQYF.

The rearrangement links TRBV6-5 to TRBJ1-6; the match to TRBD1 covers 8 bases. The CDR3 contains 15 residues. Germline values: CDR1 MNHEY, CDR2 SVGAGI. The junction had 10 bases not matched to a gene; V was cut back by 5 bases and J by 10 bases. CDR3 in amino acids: CASSISRGRYSPLHF. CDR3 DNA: TGTGCCAGCAGTATCTCCAGGGGGCGTTACTCACCCCTCCACTTT.

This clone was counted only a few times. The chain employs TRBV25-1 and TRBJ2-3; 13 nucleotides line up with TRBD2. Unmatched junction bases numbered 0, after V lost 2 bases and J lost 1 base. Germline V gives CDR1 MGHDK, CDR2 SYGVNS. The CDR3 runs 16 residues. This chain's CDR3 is CASSEGTSGGTDTQYF. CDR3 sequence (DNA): TGTGCCAGCAGTGAAGGGACTAGCGGGGGCACAGATACGCAGTATTTT.

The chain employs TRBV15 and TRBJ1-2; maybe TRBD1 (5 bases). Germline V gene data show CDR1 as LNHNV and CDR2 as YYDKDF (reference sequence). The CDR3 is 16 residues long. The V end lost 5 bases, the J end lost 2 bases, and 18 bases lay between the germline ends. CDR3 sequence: CATSRSGVQENYGYTF. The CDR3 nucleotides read TGTGCCACCAGCCGGTCGGGGGTCCAGGAGAACTATGGCTACACCTTC.